These 22 T cell receptor beta chains share one sample of origin, sequenced in a study of T-cell memory formation after mild COVID-19. In TCRdb, the 5' RACE reads were re-called with MiXCR into one record per CDR3 protein. The sample consists of around 250,000 distinct CDR3 sequences, around 15% of them appearing once. Input material: PBMCs or a T cell subset sorted from them (not recorded which). These receptors came from a man between 18 and 35 years old who had mild COVID-19 (a few samples of this study predate the infection). Cell type and time point are not known.

The genes are TRBV12-3 or TRBV12-4 and TRBJ1-1; D unclear. The V gene lost 10 bases and the J gene lost 1 base, with 13 bases spanning the gap. CDR3 length: 13 residues. The CDR3 nucleotides read TGTGCCACTAAGGGAACAGCGAACACTGAAGCTTTCTTT. It is translated as CATKGTANTEAFF.

The chain combines TRBV4-2 with TRBJ2-6; 7 positions match TRBD2. The CDR3 is made up of 18 amino acids. Per germline, CDR1 LGHNA and CDR2 YNFKEQ. Unmatched junction bases numbered 7, after V lost 2 bases and J lost 0 bases. CDR3 DNA: TGTGCCAGCAGCCAAATGGGCAGCGGGGACTCTGGGGCCAACGTCCTGACTTTC. Its translation: CASSQMGSGDSGANVLTF.

This clonotype was picked up a small number of times. The chain links TRBV7-3 to TRBJ2-1, with 7 nucleotides matching TRBD2. With V trimmed by 5 bases and J by 15 bases, 7 bases remained unmatched. The CDR3 length is 11 residues. Germline V gene data show CDR1 as SGHTA and CDR2 as FQGTGA. CDR3: CASSGGTNLFF. The CDR3 nucleotides are TGTGCCAGCAGCGGGGGGACTAATCTGTTCTTC.

This clonotype has more than one count but fewer than ten. The V and J genes are TRBV20-1 and TRBJ1-6, with 11 bases fitting TRBD1. The CDR3 has 16 amino acids. J gave up 7 bases and V 0 bases, and 5 bases lay outside the gene matches. Per the germline V gene, CDR1 is DFQATT and CDR2 is SNEGSKA (reference sequence). Written as DNA, the CDR3 is TGCAGTGCTAGAGACCGGGACAGGGGGGGGAATTCACCCCTCCACTTT. Translation: CSARDRDRGGNSPLHF.

There are a few counts of this clonotype. This sequence joins TRBV12-3 or TRBV12-4 and TRBJ2-1; D gene uncertain. V lost 5 bases and J lost 9, with 17 bases in between. This CDR3 region has 14 residues. CDR3 residues: CASSPTTSPTEQFF. The DNA of the CDR3 is TGTGCCAGCAGTCCGACGACGAGCCCAACTGAGCAGTTCTTC.

This clonotype was picked up a small number of times. The chain uses TRBV15 and TRBJ1-2; tentative D call: TRBD1 (5 bases). Trimming took off 0 bases at V and 4 bases at J, with 12 bases between the two ends. Germline loops: CDR1 LNHNV, CDR2 YYDKDF (reference sequence). This CDR3 contains 15 residues. DNA for the CDR3: TGTGCCACCAGCAGAGATCTGGCAGGGACCTATGGCTACACCTTC. It is translated as CATSRDLAGTYGYTF.

The table lists this clonotype with a few counts. The CDR3 here is CASSSGPAIYNEQFF. The CDR3 nucleotides read TGTGCCAGCAGTTCGGGACCTGCCATCTACAATGAGCAGTTCTTC. V usage is TRBV7-2 and J usage is TRBJ2-1; perhaps D is TRBD1 or TRBD2 (5 bases each). The CDR3 has 15 residues. V lost 6 bases, J lost 3 bases, and 15 bases lay in between. CDR1 SGHTA and CDR2 FQGNSA come from the germline V gene. The whole variable domain, filled in from reference TRBV7-2 and TRBJ2-1, reads GAGVSQSPSNKVTEKGKDVELRCDPISGHTALYWYRQSLGQGLEFLIYFQGNSAPDKSGLPSDRFSAERTGGSVSTLTIQRTQQEDSAVYLCASSSGPAIYNEQFFGPGTRLTVL.

V is TRBV4-3 and J is TRBJ1-6; D possibly corresponds to TRBD1 (6 bases). V dropped 5 bases and J dropped 11 bases, with 16 bases sitting between them. This CDR3 contains 14 residues. Germline V gene sequence: CDR1 LGHNA, CDR2 YSLEER. CDR3 protein: CASSGSTGTTPLHF. DNA for the CDR3: TGCGCCAGCAGCGGGTCGACAGGAACAACACCCCTCCACTTT.

This clonotype was counted a single time. J is TRBJ2-1 and V is TRBV6-2 or TRBV6-3; TRBD2 matches at 12 bases. Per germline, CDR1 MNHEY and CDR2 SVGEGT. CDR3 length: 16 amino acids. V trimming: 5 bases; J trimming: 4 bases; junction bases outside the gene matches: 6. The chain's CDR3 is CASSPTSGGFYNEQFF. As DNA, the CDR3 is TGTGCCAGCAGTCCAACTAGCGGGGGGTTTTACAATGAGCAGTTCTTC.

The chain joins TRBV27 to TRBJ2-7, with D possibly being TRBD1 or TRBD2 (5 bases each). Between the trimmed V and J ends, which lost 5 bases and 4 bases, there was a span of 15 bases. The CDR3 spans 14 residues. Looked up from germline, CDR1 is MNHEY and CDR2 is SMNVEV (reference sequence). The CDR3 sequence: CASSDGTVDYEQYF. The CDR3 DNA is TGTGCCAGCAGTGACGGGACGGTGGATTACGAGCAGTACTTC.

The genes are TRBV7-3 and TRBJ2-4, with D possibly matching TRBD1 (5 bases). CDR1 SGHTA and CDR2 FQGTGA come from the germline V gene. The CDR3 totals 15 residues. Trimming removed 5 bases from V and 0 bases from J, with 11 bases in between. CDR3: CASSPQGGAKNIQYF. DNA for the CDR3: TGTGCCAGCAGCCCTCAGGGCGGAGCCAAAAACATTCAGTACTTC. The whole variable domain, filled in from reference TRBV7-3 and TRBJ2-4, reads GAGVSQTPSNKVTEKGKYVELRCDPISGHTALYWYRQSLGQGPEFLIYFQGTGAADDSGLPNDRFFAVRPEGSVSTLKIQRTERGDSAVYLCASSPQGGAKNIQYFGAGTRLSVL.

This clonotype was picked up a small number of times. V gene TRBV7-9 combines with J gene TRBJ1-4, with D uncertain. The CDR3 runs 14 residues. The germline V gene encodes CDR1 SEHNR and CDR2 FQNEAQ (reference sequence). With 11 bases removed from V and 0 bases from J, the gap between germline ends came to 13 bases. The CDR3 loop is CAVEFDATNEKLFF. CDR3 coding DNA: TGTGCCGTAGAGTTCGATGCAACTAATGAAAAACTGTTTTTT.

The J gene is TRBJ2-4, the V gene TRBV7-2; D ambiguous. The V end was cut by 6 bases, the J end by 5 bases, with 8 bases between. Germline loops: CDR1 SGHTA, CDR2 FQGNSA. The CDR3 has 12 residues. The CDR3 loop is CASSKDENIQYF. The CDR3 nucleotides read TGTGCCAGCAGTAAAGACGAAAACATTCAGTACTTC.

The V call is TRBV7-2, the J call TRBJ1-2; TRBD1 aligns across 7 bases. The V gene end was trimmed by 5 bases and the J gene end by 2 bases; junction bases not matched to a gene: 8. Germline lookup yields CDR1 SGHTA and CDR2 FQGNSA. This CDR3 region has 15 residues. CDR3 DNA sequence: TGTGCCAGCAGCCAACGCCTGACAGGGAACTATGGCTACACCTTC. Its protein product is CASSQRLTGNYGYTF.

This clonotype was detected only a few times. The chain recombines TRBV5-1 with TRBJ2-7; possible D gene TRBD1, 6 bases. Trimming took off 0 bases at V and 3 bases at J, with 16 bases between the two ends. The CDR3 is 16 amino acids. From germline, CDR1 is SGHRS and CDR2 YFSETQ. The CDR3 sequence: CASSLGLGQPYYEQYF. The CDR3 coding sequence is TGCGCCAGCAGCTTGGGGCTCGGACAGCCCTACTACGAGCAGTACTTC.

This clonotype was seen more than once but under ten times. The CDR3 DNA is TGTGCCAGCAGACCTGGGACCGCTACAACTAATGAAAAACTGTTTTTT. It specifies CASRPGTATTNEKLFF. The J gene is TRBJ1-4, the V gene TRBV6-1, with D perhaps matching TRBD1 (5 bases). Germline values: CDR1 MNHNS, CDR2 SASEGT. CDR3 length: 16 residues. Trimming took off 6 bases at V and 0 bases at J, with 14 bases between the two ends.

This chain joins TRBV6-1 and TRBJ1-2; no reliable D call. The CDR3 sequence is 14 residues long. The germline CDR1 and CDR2 sequences are MNHNS and SASEGT. The V end was cut by 7 bases, the J end by 4 bases, with 16 bases between. The CDR3 loop reads CASTLVPATYGYTF. In nucleotides, the CDR3 is TGTGCCAGCACCCTAGTACCAGCCACCTATGGCTACACCTTC.

V usage is TRBV11-2 and J usage is TRBJ1-6; D may be TRBD1 (5 bases). Trimming removed 5 bases from V and 11 bases from J, with 16 bases in between. Germline V lookup: CDR1 SGHAT, CDR2 FQNNGV. CDR3 length equals 14 residues. Written as DNA, the CDR3 is TGTGCCAGCAGCCCAGGGTCCTCTTCCCCACCCCTCCACTTT. It specifies CASSPGSSSPPLHF. Full variable domain (outside the CDR3, taken from reference TRBV11-2 and TRBJ1-6): EAGVAQSPRYKIIEKRQSVAFWCNPISGHATLYWYQQILGQGPKLLIQFQNNGVVDDSQLPKDRFSAERLKGVDSTLKIQPAKLEDSAVYLCASSPGSSSPPLHFGNGTRLTVT.

The chain has TRBV7-9 and TRBJ2-4; 7 nucleotides agree with TRBD2. The ends lost 0 bases at V and 0 bases at J; junction bases unmatched: 5. Per the germline V gene, CDR1 is SEHNR and CDR2 is FQNEAQ (reference sequence). This CDR3 is 17 amino acids long. CDR3 amino acids: CASSLAAGVIAKNIQYF. As DNA, the CDR3 is TGTGCCAGCAGCTTAGCGGCGGGGGTAATAGCCAAAAACATTCAGTACTTC.

In its sample, this clonotype was seen a few times. J is TRBJ2-7 and V is TRBV21-1; the table's TRBD1 call for D was not verified on the DNA. TRBV21-1 is reported as a pseudogene. The CDR3 loop spans 16 amino acids. The DNA of the CDR3 is TGTGCCAGCAGCCGCAGGCGCCCCCCCATAGCCTACGAGCAGTACGTC. Its translation: CASSRRRPPIAYEQYV.

This clonotype has at least ten counts. The gene calls are TRBV4-3 and TRBJ2-6, with a possible D match to TRBD1 (6 bases). This CDR3 is 18 amino acids long. Trimming removed 2 bases at V and 1 base at J, with 15 bases between. Germline V gene data show CDR1 as LGHNA and CDR2 as YSLEER. CDR3 DNA sequence: TGCGCCAGCAGCCAATCGGATAGAGGGACATCTGGGGCCAACGTCCTGACTTTC. Protein product: CASSQSDRGTSGANVLTF.

The chain carries TRBV11-2 and TRBJ2-1, with D maybe TRBD1 (5 bases). CDR1 and CDR2 from the germline V gene are SGHAT and FQNNGV. The length of the CDR3 is 13 residues. V lost 5 bases to trimming and J lost 5 bases, with 10 bases between them. The CDR3 region is CASSALTDNEQFF. The CDR3 DNA reads TGTGCCAGCAGCGCGCTGACAGACAATGAGCAGTTCTTC.